The sequence of this TCR beta chain was determined in a study of Ad26.COV2.S vaccination and SARS-CoV-2 variants. Treatment: some 20 received Ad26.COV2.S at low or high dose, single or two shots; several received placebo; per-sample allocation not given. Sampling took place 63 days after the first vaccine or placebo injection. TCRdb's copy holds only in-frame clones and misses some; the assay was immunoSEQ multiplex PCR. The data show 300,000 to 450,000 clones, around 84% seen once. Germline V gene sequence: CDR1 SGHRS, CDR2 YFSETQ. CDR3 size: 14 residues. The ends were cut back, 2 bases at V and 5 bases at J, with 8 bases in the middle.

This sample comprised peripheral blood, obtained in a trial of Ad26.COV2.S vaccine versus placebo. This sequence joins TRBV5-1 and TRBJ1-6; the D is unclear. The TCR originated in a person between 18 and 60 years old who received the Ad26.COV2.S COVID-19 vaccine or a placebo. The CDR3 DNA is TGCGCCAGCAGCTTACCGGCAGATAATTCACCCCTCCACTTT. It is translated as CASSLPADNSPLHF.